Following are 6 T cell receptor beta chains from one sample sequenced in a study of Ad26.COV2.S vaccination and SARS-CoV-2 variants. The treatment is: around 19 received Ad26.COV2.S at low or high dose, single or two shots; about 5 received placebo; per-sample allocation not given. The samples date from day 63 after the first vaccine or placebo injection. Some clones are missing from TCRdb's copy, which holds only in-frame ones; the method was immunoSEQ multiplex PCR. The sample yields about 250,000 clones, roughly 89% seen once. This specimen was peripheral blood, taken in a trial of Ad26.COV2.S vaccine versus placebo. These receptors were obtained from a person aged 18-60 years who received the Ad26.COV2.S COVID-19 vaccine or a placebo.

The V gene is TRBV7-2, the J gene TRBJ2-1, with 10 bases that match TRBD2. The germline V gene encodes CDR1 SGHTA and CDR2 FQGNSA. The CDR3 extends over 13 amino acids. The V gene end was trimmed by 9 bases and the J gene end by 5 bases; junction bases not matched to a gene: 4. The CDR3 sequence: CASTSGNNNEQFF. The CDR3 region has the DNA TGTGCCAGTACTAGCGGGAACAACAATGAGCAGTTCTTC.

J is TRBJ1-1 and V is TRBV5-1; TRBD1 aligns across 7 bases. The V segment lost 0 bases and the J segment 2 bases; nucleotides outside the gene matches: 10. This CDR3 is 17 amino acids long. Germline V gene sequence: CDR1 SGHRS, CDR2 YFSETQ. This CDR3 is CASSLGPLTGRNTEAFF. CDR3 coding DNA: TGCGCCAGCAGCTTGGGCCCCTTGACAGGGAGAAACACTGAAGCTTTCTTT.

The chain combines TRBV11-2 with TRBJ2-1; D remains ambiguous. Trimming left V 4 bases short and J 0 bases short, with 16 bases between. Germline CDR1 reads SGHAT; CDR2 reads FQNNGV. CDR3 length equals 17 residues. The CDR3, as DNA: TGTGCCAGCAGCTCCGTTTATGGGTCCATCTCCTACAATGAGCAGTTCTTC. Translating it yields CASSSVYGSISYNEQFF.

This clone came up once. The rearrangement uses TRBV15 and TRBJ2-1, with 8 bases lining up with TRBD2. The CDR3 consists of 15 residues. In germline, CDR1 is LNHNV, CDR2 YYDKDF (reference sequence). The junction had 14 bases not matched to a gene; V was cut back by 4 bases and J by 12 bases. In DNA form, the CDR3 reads TGTGCCACCAGCAAGCGGGAGTCGAATGGGTTTCGGCAGTTCTTC. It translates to CATSKRESNGFRQFF.

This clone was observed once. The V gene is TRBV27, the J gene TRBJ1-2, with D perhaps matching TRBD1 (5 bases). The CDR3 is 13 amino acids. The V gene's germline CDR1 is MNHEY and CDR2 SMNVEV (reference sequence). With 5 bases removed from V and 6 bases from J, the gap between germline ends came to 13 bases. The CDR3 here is CASSTRGEDGYTF. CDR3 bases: TGTGCCAGCAGTACGAGAGGGGAGGATGGCTACACCTTC.

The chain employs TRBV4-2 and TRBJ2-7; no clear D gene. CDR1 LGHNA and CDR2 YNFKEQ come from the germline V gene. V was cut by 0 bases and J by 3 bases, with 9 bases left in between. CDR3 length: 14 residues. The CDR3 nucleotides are TGTGCCAGCAGCCAAGATAAAGAATTCTACGAGCAGTACGTC. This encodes CASSQDKEFYEQYV.